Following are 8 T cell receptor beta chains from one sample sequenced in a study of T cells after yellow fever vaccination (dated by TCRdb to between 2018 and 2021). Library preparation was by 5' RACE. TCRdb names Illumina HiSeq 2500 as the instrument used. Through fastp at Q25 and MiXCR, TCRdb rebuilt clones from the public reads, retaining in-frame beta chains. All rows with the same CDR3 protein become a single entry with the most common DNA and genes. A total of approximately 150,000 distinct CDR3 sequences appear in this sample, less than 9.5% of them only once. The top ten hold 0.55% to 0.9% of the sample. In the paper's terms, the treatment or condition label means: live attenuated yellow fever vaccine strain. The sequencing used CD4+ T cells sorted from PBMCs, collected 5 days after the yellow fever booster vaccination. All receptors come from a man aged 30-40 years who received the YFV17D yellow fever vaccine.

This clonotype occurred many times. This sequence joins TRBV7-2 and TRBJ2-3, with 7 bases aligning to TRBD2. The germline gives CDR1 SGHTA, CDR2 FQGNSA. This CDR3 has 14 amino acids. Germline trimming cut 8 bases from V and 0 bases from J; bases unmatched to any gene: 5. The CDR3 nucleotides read TGTGCCAGCCAAAGGGGAGGGAGCACAGATACGCAGTATTTT. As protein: CASQRGGSTDTQYF.

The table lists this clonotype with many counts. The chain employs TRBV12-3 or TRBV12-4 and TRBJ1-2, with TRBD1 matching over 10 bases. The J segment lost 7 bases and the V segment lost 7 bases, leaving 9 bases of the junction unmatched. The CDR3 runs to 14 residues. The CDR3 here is CASKRDRGGGGYTF. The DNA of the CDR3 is TGTGCCAGCAAGAGGGACAGGGGTGGCGGTGGCTACACCTTC.

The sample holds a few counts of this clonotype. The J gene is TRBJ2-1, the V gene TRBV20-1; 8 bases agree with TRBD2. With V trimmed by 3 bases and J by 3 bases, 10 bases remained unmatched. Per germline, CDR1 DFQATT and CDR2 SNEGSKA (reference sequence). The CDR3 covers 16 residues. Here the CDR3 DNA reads TGCAGTGCTAGGGACCTGGCGGGAGGAAGCTACAATGAGCAGTTCTTC. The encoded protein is CSARDLAGGSYNEQFF.

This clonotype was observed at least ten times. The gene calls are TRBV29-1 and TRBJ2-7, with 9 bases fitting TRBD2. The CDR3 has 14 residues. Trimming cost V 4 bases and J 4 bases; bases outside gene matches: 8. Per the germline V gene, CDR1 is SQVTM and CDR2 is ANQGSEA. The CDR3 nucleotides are TGCAGCGTTGTGGGAGCTAGCGGGAATTACGAGCAGTACTTC. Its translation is CSVVGASGNYEQYF.

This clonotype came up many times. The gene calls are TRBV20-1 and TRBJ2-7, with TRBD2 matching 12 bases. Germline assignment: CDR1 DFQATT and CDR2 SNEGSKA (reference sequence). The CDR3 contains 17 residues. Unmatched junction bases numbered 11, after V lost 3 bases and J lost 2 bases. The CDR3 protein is CSASGLAGTEHAYEQYF. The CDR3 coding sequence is TGCAGTGCTAGCGGACTAGCGGGGACTGAACATGCCTACGAGCAGTACTTC.

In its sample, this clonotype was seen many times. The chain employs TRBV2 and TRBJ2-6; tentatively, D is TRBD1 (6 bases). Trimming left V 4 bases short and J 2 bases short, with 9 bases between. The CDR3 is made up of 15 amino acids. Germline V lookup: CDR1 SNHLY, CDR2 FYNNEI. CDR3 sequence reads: CASSADSAGANVLTF. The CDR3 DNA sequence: TGTGCCAGCAGTGCGGACAGCGCTGGGGCCAACGTCCTGACTTTC.

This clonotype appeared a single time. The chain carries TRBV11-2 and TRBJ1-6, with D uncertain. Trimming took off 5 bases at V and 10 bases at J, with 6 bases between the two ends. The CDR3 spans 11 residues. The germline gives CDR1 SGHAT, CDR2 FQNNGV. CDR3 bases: TGTGCCAGCAGCATGAAGTCACCCCTCCACTTT. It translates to CASSMKSPLHF.

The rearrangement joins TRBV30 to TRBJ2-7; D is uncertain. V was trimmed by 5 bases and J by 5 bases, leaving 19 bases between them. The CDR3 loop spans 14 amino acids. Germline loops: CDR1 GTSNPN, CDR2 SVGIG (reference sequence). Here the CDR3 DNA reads TGTGCCTGGGGAGAACTGGGGTTCGGACACGAGCAGTACTTC. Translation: CAWGELGFGHEQYF.